Below are 23 T cell receptor beta chains sequenced from a single sample in a study of T cells in Graves' hyperthyroidism and ophthalmopathy. Amplification targeted TCR beta CDR3 regions from RNA transcripts. The TCR CDR3 first-round RT-PCR relied on the HTBI primer set. TCRdb re-analysed the multiplex PCR reads in MiXCR, keeping a single row per CDR3 protein. Of under 350,000 distinct CDR3 sequences in the sample, about 20% were seen once. The sequenced sample consisted of blood. These TCRs come from a woman in her forties or fifties with Graves' hyperthyroidism.

This clonotype came up many times. The rearrangement links TRBV20-1 to TRBJ1-1; D is uncertain. This CDR3 has 15 amino acids. Germline CDR1 DFQATT, CDR2 SNEGSKA (reference sequence). V was clipped by 0 bases and J by 0 bases, with 11 bases between them. Here the CDR3 reads CSARDVGTLNTEAFF. For the CDR3, the DNA is TGCAGTGCTAGAGATGTCGGCACCTTGAACACTGAAGCTTTCTTT.

This chain connects TRBV27 to TRBJ1-3; 7 positions agree with TRBD1. Per the germline V gene, CDR1 is MNHEY and CDR2 is SMNVEV (reference sequence). The ends lost 6 bases at V and 4 bases at J; junction bases unmatched: 9. The CDR3 is 15 residues long. The CDR3 DNA is TGTGCCAGCAGAGACGCGACAGGGCCCGGAAACACCATATATTTT. Protein: CASRDATGPGNTIYF.

The CDR3 DNA follows: TGTGCCAGCAAGGGTACAAGGACAGATACGCAGTATTTT. This gives the protein CASKGTRTDTQYF. The genes are TRBV2 and TRBJ2-3; D gene unclear. V gave up 7 bases and J gave up 3 bases, with 11 bases separating them. Germline lookup yields CDR1 SNHLY and CDR2 FYNNEI. The CDR3 consists of 13 residues.

This clonotype was found a few times. The J gene is TRBJ2-2, the V gene TRBV12-3 or TRBV12-4; no firm D call. The CDR3 is 13 residues long. The V gene lost 7 bases and the J gene lost 3 bases, with 9 bases spanning the gap. CDR3 DNA: TGTGCCAGCATCCGAGACGACACCGGGGAGCTGTTTTTT. This sequence encodes CASIRDDTGELFF.

This chain uses TRBV5-1 with TRBJ2-7, with a weak D call TRBD2 (5 bases). This CDR3 region has 14 residues. The germline V gene encodes CDR1 SGHRS and CDR2 YFSETQ. V lost 0 bases and J 7 bases, leaving 14 bases between the germline ends. The CDR3 DNA sequence: TGCGCCAGCAGCTTGGTTCTAGGAACGGGGGAGCAGTACTTC. Its translation: CASSLVLGTGEQYF.

The rearrangement joins TRBV6-2 or TRBV6-3 to TRBJ2-5, with D possibly being TRBD2 (6 bases). The ends were cut back, 10 bases at V and 4 bases at J, with 13 bases in the middle. The CDR3 is 12 amino acids. Germline CDR1 reads MNHEY; CDR2 reads SVGEGT. The CDR3 nucleotides read TGTGCCATCGCTTCCGGGGGAGAGACCCAGTACTTC. Its protein product is CAIASGGETQYF.

In this sample, this clonotype turned up a few times. The chain has TRBV9 and TRBJ2-5, with a tentative D call TRBD1 (6 bases). The CDR3 is made up of 14 amino acids. V lost 3 bases to trimming and J lost 5 bases, with 14 bases between them. Germline CDR1 and CDR2: SGDLS and YYNGEE. CDR3 loop: CASSGPTGRETQYF. CDR3 nucleotides: TGTGCCAGCAGCGGACCGACAGGCCGGGAGACCCAGTACTTC.

The sample holds a few counts of this clonotype. The chain is built from TRBV4-1 and TRBJ1-5; no clear D. This CDR3 contains 13 residues. Germline CDR1 and CDR2: MGHRA and YSYEKL. The V end was cut by 0 bases, the J end by 9 bases, with 9 bases between. The CDR3 DNA is TGCGCCAGCAGCCAAGAAGGTTTAGGGCCCCAGCATTTT. The encoded protein is CASSQEGLGPQHF.

A few counts support this clonotype. The chain is built from TRBV10-3 and TRBJ1-5; no reliable D call. The CDR3 has 14 amino acids. The V gene's germline CDR1 is ENHRY and CDR2 SYGVKD. V was trimmed by 6 bases and J by 7 bases, leaving 16 bases between them. The CDR3 DNA reads as TGTGCCATCAGCTATGAGGGTACACTGCAGCCCCAGCATTTT. It codes for CAISYEGTLQPQHF.

This clonotype came up once. CDR3 residues: CATTIEPAIQETQYF. CDR3 in DNA: TGTGCCACCACGATCGAACCAGCAATCCAAGAGACCCAGTACTTC. This sequence joins TRBV2 and TRBJ2-5; no firm D call. Trimming took off 10 bases at V and 1 base at J, with 19 bases between the two ends. The CDR3 is 15 amino acids. CDR1 is SNHLY, CDR2 FYNNEI, per germline.

The sample holds many counts of this clonotype. The chain has TRBV6-1 and TRBJ1-1; D is perhaps TRBD1 (5 bases). The CDR3 totals 13 residues. V was pared by 4 bases and J by 0 bases, with 6 bases between. Germline V gene lookup returns CDR1 MNHNS and CDR2 SASEGT. The chain's CDR3 is CASSAGMNTEAFF. CDR3 nucleotide sequence: TGTGCCAGCAGTGCAGGGATGAACACTGAAGCTTTCTTT.

This clonotype was picked up many times. The V call is TRBV2, the J call TRBJ1-6; 10 bases are shared with TRBD1. The CDR3 spans 21 residues. Germline V gene lookup returns CDR1 SNHLY and CDR2 FYNNEI. Trimming removed 5 bases from V and 2 bases from J; junction bases left unmatched: 18. The DNA for the CDR3 is TGTGCCAGCAGTCACCCGGGACAGGGGACACCCTGGGGAACCTATAATTCACCCCTCCACTTT. It codes for CASSHPGQGTPWGTYNSPLHF. Supplemented by reference TRBV2 and TRBJ1-6, the full variable domain reads EPEVTQTPSHQVTQMGQEVILRCVPISNHLYFYWYRQILGQKVEFLVSFYNNEISEKSEIFDDQFSVERPDGSNFTLKIRSTKLEDSAMYFCASSHPGQGTPWGTYNSPLHFGNGTRLTVT.

This clonotype appeared a few times. The chain combines TRBV7-8 with TRBJ1-2; 7 bases agree with TRBD1. J gave up 1 base and V 1 base, and 3 bases lay outside the gene matches. The length of the CDR3 is 15 residues. CDR1 and CDR2 (germline): SGHVS, FQNEAQ. In DNA, the CDR3 is TGTGCCAGCAGCTTAGTGGCAGGGGGTAACTATGGCTACACCTTC. It is translated as CASSLVAGGNYGYTF.

This clonotype was detected many times. The V and J genes are TRBV7-8 and TRBJ2-3; D ambiguous. Trimming shortened V by 3 bases and J by 4 bases, and 5 bases separated the two germline ends. This CDR3 is 12 amino acids long. Germline V CDR1 and CDR2: SGHVS, FQNEAQ. CDR3 amino acids: CASSFRPDTQYF. The CDR3 nucleotides are TGTGCCAGCAGCTTTCGTCCAGATACGCAGTATTTT.

This clonotype was counted only a few times. V usage is TRBV27 and J usage is TRBJ2-1; D unclear. Per the germline V gene, CDR1 is MNHEY and CDR2 is SMNVEV (reference sequence). Trimming left V 2 bases short and J 2 bases short, with 7 bases between. The CDR3 contains 14 residues. CDR3 loop: CASSLQRTYNEQFF. CDR3 nucleotides: TGTGCCAGCAGTTTACAGCGCACCTACAATGAGCAGTTCTTC.

This clonotype has a handful of counts. V usage is TRBV12-5 and J usage is TRBJ1-2; 8 bases are a match to TRBD1. Per germline, CDR1 LGHNT and CDR2 FRNRAP. V was pared by 3 bases and J by 12 bases, with 12 bases of the junction left unmatched. This CDR3 region has 14 residues. The CDR3 loop is CASGLPILDRADTF. DNA for the CDR3: TGTGCTAGTGGTTTACCGATACTGGACAGGGCGGACACCTTC.

This clonotype turned up a few times. The chain is built from TRBV7-9 and TRBJ1-6, with D possibly matching TRBD1 (5 bases). V was clipped by 5 bases and J by 3 bases, with 17 bases between them. The germline CDR1 and CDR2 sequences are SEHNR and FQNEAQ (reference sequence). CDR3 length: 17 residues. The CDR3 DNA reads as TGTGCCAGCAGCCCAATCGGAACCGACAGCTATAATTCACCCCTCCACTTT. Its protein product is CASSPIGTDSYNSPLHF.

The chain uses TRBV6-1 and TRBJ2-2; 11 bases fit TRBD2. This CDR3 region has 20 residues. The V and J ends lost 4 bases and 5 bases, in that order; junction bases with no gene match: 18. The V gene's germline CDR1 is MNHNS and CDR2 SASEGT. The CDR3 DNA is TGTGCCAGCAGTGCAACAGGGAGGCTGGGGCTAGCGGGAGGAACCGGGGAGCTGTTTTTT. Translation gives CASSATGRLGLAGGTGELFF.

J is TRBJ1-5 and V is TRBV10-3; the match to TRBD1 covers 8 bases. This CDR3 spans 15 amino acids. From germline, CDR1 is ENHRY and CDR2 SYGVKD. The trim removed 2 bases at V and 5 bases at J, leaving 5 bases unmatched. Written as DNA, the CDR3 is TGTGCCATCAGTGAGCAGGGGGCGCGGGATCAGCCCCAGCATTTT. It encodes CAISEQGARDQPQHF.

This clonotype appeared a few times. The chain recombines TRBV7-9 with TRBJ1-5, with D perhaps TRBD1 (5 bases). The CDR3 runs to 16 residues. Germline values: CDR1 SEHNR, CDR2 FQNEAQ (reference sequence). V lost 1 base and J lost 1, with 11 bases in between. The CDR3 nucleotides read TGTGCCAGCAGCTTAGAGGCGACAGAGAGCAATCAGCCCCAGCATTTT. Translation gives CASSLEATESNQPQHF. The whole variable domain, remainder taken from reference TRBV7-9 and TRBJ1-5, is DTGVSQNPRHKITKRGQNVTFRCDPISEHNRLYWYRQTLGQGPEFLTYFQNEAQLEKSRLLSDRFSAERPKGSFSTLEIQRTEQGDSAMYLCASSLEATESNQPQHFGDGTRLSIL.

This clonotype was counted at least ten times. V usage is TRBV28 and J usage is TRBJ2-7; D tentatively reads TRBD1 or TRBD2 (6 bases each). Germline values: CDR1 MDHEN, CDR2 SYDVKM. The germline V and J ends were trimmed by 6 bases and 3 bases, with 12 bases remaining between them. The CDR3 contains 13 residues. CDR3: CASREGGNYEQYF. In DNA, the CDR3 is TGTGCCAGCAGGGAAGGGGGGAACTACGAGCAGTACTTC.

This clonotype was found once. The chain has TRBV15 and TRBJ2-1; 9 bases fit TRBD2. Germline trimming cut 0 bases from V and 6 bases from J; bases unmatched to any gene: 3. The CDR3 loop spans 15 amino acids. Germline V gene sequence: CDR1 LNHNV, CDR2 YYDKDF (reference sequence). CDR3 region: CATSRDEAGGNEQFF. In nucleotides, the CDR3 is TGTGCCACCAGCAGAGATGAAGCGGGAGGCAATGAGCAGTTCTTC. Using reference TRBV15 and TRBJ2-1 for the parts outside the CDR3, the full variable domain is DAMVIQNPRYQVTQFGKPVTLSCSQTLNHNVMYWYQQKSSQAPKLLFHYYDKDFNNEADTPDNFQSRRPNTSFCFLDIRSPGLGDTAMYLCATSRDEAGGNEQFFGPGTRLTVL.

This clonotype was seen repeatedly, ten times or more. The chain couples TRBV6-5 to TRBJ2-3, with 9 bases lining up with TRBD2. CDR1 is MNHEY, CDR2 SVGAGI, per germline. This CDR3 has 19 amino acids. Germline trimming cut 0 bases from V and 0 bases from J; bases unmatched to any gene: 10. The CDR3 region has the DNA TGTGCCAGCAGTTACTCGGCTAGCGGGGCAGTATCTAGCACAGATACGCAGTATTTT. This encodes CASSYSASGAVSSTDTQYF.